The text below deals with one T cell receptor (beta chain). The CDR3 consists of 11 residues. Germline V CDR1 and CDR2: SQVTM, ANQGSEA. The V gene lost 5 bases and the J gene lost 3 bases, with 8 bases spanning the gap. The data were taken from a study of shared clonotypes between healthy human individuals. An assay was performed, and its level was deep. TCRdb's table, derived via immunoSEQ multiplex PCR, lists solely in-frame clones and lacks some. The repertoire holds about 2.2 million clones, with approximately 92% as singletons. Naive CD8 cells lacked CD45RO, underwent positive selection for CCR7 and left out terminally differentiated effector memory CD45RA+ cells.

The sample comprised naive CD8+ T cells from PBMCs. This chain links TRBV29-1 with TRBJ2-7, with D unresolved. The receptor's source is a man younger than 35 in good health. Some clones in this sample may be carry-over from other donors' samples. CDR3 DNA: TGCAGCGTTCACGGGCACTACGAGCAGTACTTC. It codes for CSVHGHYEQYF.